This record concerns one T cell receptor beta chain sequence. Its antigen remains undetermined. Per-nucleotide qualities are absent, and no much larger clonotype sits a single base away. Each study subject had MCPyV-positive Merkel cell carcinoma confirmed by biopsy and had serum antibodies to T-antigen that tested positive. Five or six adjacent 10-micron frozen tumor sections were used for genomic DNA extraction without cell sorting or culture. About 5 x 5 x 5 mm of tumor biopsy tissue was frozen in optimal cutting temperature compound. The presence of abundant Merkel cell carcinoma and infiltrating cells in the frozen biopsy was confirmed on hematoxylin and eosin scout sections. The immunoSEQ assay was used both to sequence TRB CDR3 from tumor genomic DNA and to process the resulting data. TCRdb's version of the immuneACCESS table is confined to in-frame rearrangements and falls short of the full clone set. An unresolved V gene accounts for under half of the shortfall where checked; the remainder is of unknown origin. A total of approximately 14,000 clones appear in this sample, about four fifths of them only once. The ten largest clones represent roughly 15% of the sample.

These data are taken from a study of T cell repertoires in Merkel cell carcinoma (dated by TCRdb to the late 2010s). Study-wide context: Patients who had received intralesional immunotherapy or systemic immune checkpoint blockade ahead of the biopsy were left out. The MCPyV-specific clonotypes were initially defined from expanded tumor-infiltrating lymphocytes through tetramer sorting, cloning and paired TCR sequencing. A diagnosis of MCPyV-positive Merkel cell carcinoma and successful in vitro expansion of tumor-infiltrating lymphocytes were required for inclusion. Broad study findings and their caveats: No normal tissue biopsies were studied.

Spanning cysteine to phenylalanine, the CDR3 consists of 13 amino acids. The only DNA kept is the CDR3, 39 bases in frame from the first base. The junction shows trimming of 8 bases on V and 7 bases on J, plus 13 bases between the germline ends. From the germline V gene, CDR1 is KGHDR and CDR2 is SFDVKD. The rearrangement combines TRBV24-1 with TRBJ2-2; 5 matching bases give a weak D call of TRBD2. The sequenced material came from tumor tissue. The sequence came from an adult with Merkel cell carcinoma. The sequenced DNA: TGTGCCACCACCTCGAGGGCCGACGGGGAGCTGTTTTTT. It is translated as CATTSRADGELFF.